Listed here are 22 T cell receptor beta chains from one sample, sequenced in a study of response to subunit inactivated influenza vaccine. TCRdb itself ran the RT-PCR reads through MiXCR, one entry per CDR3 protein. The data hold about 480,000 distinct CDR3 sequences, with around 9.9% observed a single time. This specimen consisted of PBMCs from blood, obtained around seven weeks after vaccination. The source is a man aged 45 to 65 who received an inactivated influenza vaccine.

This chain's CDR3 is CASSRDRDGYTF. In DNA, the CDR3 is TGTGCCAGCTCTCGGGACAGGGATGGCTACACCTTC. This chain joins TRBV18 and TRBJ1-2, with 9 nucleotides matching TRBD1. The CDR3 is 12 amino acids. The germline gives CDR1 KGHSH, CDR2 LQKENI. Unmatched junction bases numbered 2, after V lost 6 bases and J lost 6 bases.

This clonotype occurred a few times. This rearrangement joins TRBV18 to TRBJ2-1, with 8 bases aligning to TRBD1. This CDR3 is 17 amino acids long. Germline CDR1 is KGHSH and CDR2 is LQKENI. The trim removed 4 bases at V and 4 bases at J, leaving 12 bases unmatched. This chain's CDR3 is CASSLEDRAIIYNEQFF. DNA for the CDR3: TGTGCCAGCTCACTTGAGGACAGGGCGATTATTTACAATGAGCAGTTCTTC.

The rearrangement joins TRBV12-3 or TRBV12-4 to TRBJ2-1, with a possible D match to TRBD2 (5 bases). V lost 6 bases and J lost 0, with 18 bases in between. This CDR3 has 17 amino acids. CDR3 nucleotide sequence: TGTGCCAGCAGCCCCGGTGATAGCGAGAGCTCCTACAATGAGCAGTTCTTC. Translation gives CASSPGDSESSYNEQFF.

This clonotype occurred many times. V usage is TRBV25-1 and J usage is TRBJ2-1, with D unresolved. Deletions cut 3 bases from V and 7 bases from J, with 16 bases between. The CDR3 is 15 amino acids. Germline assignment: CDR1 MGHDK and CDR2 SYGVNS. Here the CDR3 DNA reads TGTGCCAGCAGTGATCTCGACTCGGAACTAAATGAGCAGTTCTTC. This codes for CASSDLDSELNEQFF.

This clonotype was picked up many times. The chain uses TRBV4-1 and TRBJ2-1, with D possibly matching TRBD2 (7 bases). Trimming removed 2 bases at V and 16 bases at J, with 21 bases between. Per the germline V gene, CDR1 is MGHRA and CDR2 is YSYEKL. CDR3 length: 14 residues. CDR3 nucleotides: TGCGCCAGCAGCCAATGGGGGGGGGGCCCAAGGTTTTTCTTC. It is translated as CASSQWGGGPRFFF.

This clonotype was detected ten times or more. V and J are TRBV12-3 or TRBV12-4 and TRBJ2-3, with D unclear. The CDR3 runs 11 residues. V was shortened by 8 bases and J by 6 bases, with 9 bases between the two germline ends. CDR3 in amino acids: CASGMVDTQYF. The CDR3 DNA reads TGTGCCAGCGGCATGGTGGATACGCAGTATTTT.

This clonotype was observed at least ten times. The chain joins TRBV5-1 to TRBJ1-2; perhaps TRBD1 as D (5 bases). The CDR3 runs to 13 residues. The ends were cut back, 0 bases at V and 4 bases at J, with 7 bases in the middle. The germline gives CDR1 SGHRS, CDR2 YFSETQ. The CDR3 coding sequence is TGCGCCAGCAGCTTGGAGCAGGGCTATGGCTACACCTTC. It translates to CASSLEQGYGYTF.

This clonotype has a count of ten or more. The V gene is TRBV20-1, the J gene TRBJ2-3; 7 nucleotides align to TRBD1. The V gene end was trimmed by 2 bases and the J gene end by 8 bases; junction bases not matched to a gene: 4. CDR3 length equals 12 residues. CDR1 is DFQATT and CDR2 is SNEGSKA in the germline V gene (reference sequence). CDR3: CSARQGVGTQYF. Here the CDR3 DNA reads TGCAGTGCTAGACAGGGGGTGGGTACGCAGTATTTT.

There are a few counts of this clonotype. The chain couples TRBV12-3 or TRBV12-4 to TRBJ2-1; 10 bases map to TRBD2. Germline trimming cut 6 bases from V and 0 bases from J; bases unmatched to any gene: 8. The CDR3 sequence is 17 residues long. The CDR3 reads CASRPSGGRSSYNEQFF. The CDR3 DNA reads as TGTGCCAGCAGGCCTAGCGGGGGCCGAAGCTCCTACAATGAGCAGTTCTTC.

The chain couples TRBV6-5 to TRBJ2-7; 11 bases are shared with TRBD2. CDR1 and CDR2 from the germline V gene are MNHEY and SVGAGI. CDR3 length: 16 residues. The V and J ends lost 4 bases and 4 bases, in that order; junction bases with no gene match: 9. The DNA of the CDR3 is TGTGCCAGCAGTTTCCGGACTAGCGGGCCTCTTTACGAGCAGTACTTC. Amino acids: CASSFRTSGPLYEQYF.

This sequence joins TRBV30 and TRBJ2-5; D is undetermined. Germline CDR1 GTSNPN, CDR2 SVGIG (reference sequence). The CDR3 totals 11 residues. V was cut by 0 bases and J by 8 bases, with 7 bases left in between. The CDR3: CAWSVRQTQYF. The CDR3 bases are TGTGCCTGGAGTGTCCGCCAAACCCAGTACTTC.

The genes are TRBV7-2 and TRBJ2-7, with 8 bases lining up with TRBD2. The germline CDR1 and CDR2 sequences are SGHTA and FQGNSA. J gave up 0 bases and V 7 bases, and 8 bases lay outside the gene matches. The CDR3 length is 15 residues. The CDR3 DNA is TGTGCCAGCAACAAAGGCGGGGGGCACTCCTACGAGCAGTACTTC. Its protein product is CASNKGGGHSYEQYF. Supplemented by reference TRBV7-2 and TRBJ2-7, the full variable domain reads GAGVSQSPSNKVTEKGKDVELRCDPISGHTALYWYRQSLGQGLEFLIYFQGNSAPDKSGLPSDRFSAERTGGSVSTLTIQRTQQEDSAVYLCASNKGGGHSYEQYFGPGTRLTVT.

This clonotype was counted at least ten times. The genes are TRBV27 and TRBJ2-1, with 7 bases fitting TRBD2. The trim removed 2 bases at V and 2 bases at J, leaving 3 bases unmatched. Looked up from germline, CDR1 is MNHEY and CDR2 is SMNVEV (reference sequence). The CDR3 has 15 residues. The DNA of the CDR3 is TGTGCCAGCAGTTTACGGGCGGGAGCCTACAATGAGCAGTTCTTC. Protein: CASSLRAGAYNEQFF.

This clonotype was observed many times. This rearrangement joins TRBV29-1 to TRBJ2-5; D is ambiguous. V was trimmed by 3 bases and J by 4 bases, leaving 12 bases between them. Germline V gene sequence: CDR1 SQVTM, CDR2 ANQGSEA. This CDR3 is 13 amino acids long. Written as DNA, the CDR3 is TGCAGCGTTGAGCTCGGGTCAGCAGAGACCCAGTACTTC. As protein: CSVELGSAETQYF.

Ten or more counts support this clonotype. The chain uses TRBV12-3 or TRBV12-4 and TRBJ1-2; D may be TRBD1 (5 bases). Trimming left V 10 bases short and J 6 bases short, with 12 bases between. The CDR3 spans 11 residues. CDR3 protein: CANLGDHGYTF. The CDR3 DNA reads TGTGCCAATCTGGGGGACCATGGCTACACCTTC.

Ten or more counts support this clonotype. The V call is TRBV20-1, the J call TRBJ1-6; TRBD1 agrees at 8 bases. This CDR3 has 12 amino acids. The germline CDR1 and CDR2 sequences are DFQATT and SNEGSKA (reference sequence). With 5 bases clipped from V and 10 bases from J, the junction kept 4 bases outside the gene matches. CDR3 amino acids: CSASGGRSPLHF. CDR3 nucleotide sequence: TGCAGTGCTTCAGGGGGCCGCTCACCCCTCCACTTT.

In its sample, this clonotype was seen many times. This chain uses TRBV12-3 or TRBV12-4 with TRBJ2-1; D is perhaps TRBD1 or TRBD2 (7 bases each). Trimming stripped 7 bases from V and 1 base from J, with 20 bases between. The CDR3 sequence is 17 residues long. As DNA, the CDR3 is TGTGCCAGCACTTCAGGGGGGGGCGAGGGGTCCTACAATGAGCAGTTCTTC. Encoded protein: CASTSGGGEGSYNEQFF.

The chain links TRBV5-6 to TRBJ2-2, with D tentatively TRBD2 (5 bases). V was cut by 0 bases and J by 5 bases, with 11 bases left in between. Germline V gene lookup returns CDR1 SGHDT and CDR2 YYEEEE. CDR3 length: 15 residues. Here the CDR3 DNA reads TGTGCCAGCAGCTTGGTCGAGGGTCGGACCGGGGAGCTGTTTTTT. Encoded protein: CASSLVEGRTGELFF.

This clonotype was observed a few times. The V gene is TRBV4-1, the J gene TRBJ1-2; the D is unclear. This CDR3 region has 13 residues. V gave up 0 bases and J gave up 5 bases, with 7 bases separating them. The germline CDR1 and CDR2 sequences are MGHRA and YSYEKL. Written as DNA, the CDR3 is TGCGCCAGCAGCCAAGAAGGATTTTATGGCTACACCTTC. The encoded protein is CASSQEGFYGYTF.

This clonotype has more than one count but fewer than ten. The rearrangement links TRBV5-1 to TRBJ1-3; a possible D gene is TRBD1 (5 bases). Germline assignment: CDR1 SGHRS and CDR2 YFSETQ. The V end lost 5 bases, the J end lost 2 bases, and 14 bases lay between the germline ends. The CDR3 extends over 15 amino acids. The CDR3 DNA follows: TGCGCCAGCAGAGAGGGGTACCGTCCTGGAAACACCATATATTTT. It specifies CASREGYRPGNTIYF.

This clonotype showed up just a few times. The chain's CDR3 is CASSEVFRVRGYNEQFF. The CDR3 DNA follows: TGTGCCAGCAGTGAGGTTTTTAGGGTGAGGGGCTACAATGAGCAGTTCTTC. This chain links TRBV2 with TRBJ2-1; either TRBD1 or TRBD2 may fit D (5 bases each). Trimming took 3 bases from V and 3 from J, leaving 18 bases between them. Germline CDR1 is SNHLY and CDR2 is FYNNEI. This CDR3 region has 17 residues.

This clonotype was observed a handful of times. The chain is built from TRBV12-3 or TRBV12-4 and TRBJ2-7; no firm D call. V was trimmed by 6 bases and J by 8 bases, leaving 14 bases between them. CDR3 length equals 12 residues. CDR3 coding DNA: TGTGCCAGCAGCCCCACGGGCGTAAAGCAGTACTTC. This encodes CASSPTGVKQYF.